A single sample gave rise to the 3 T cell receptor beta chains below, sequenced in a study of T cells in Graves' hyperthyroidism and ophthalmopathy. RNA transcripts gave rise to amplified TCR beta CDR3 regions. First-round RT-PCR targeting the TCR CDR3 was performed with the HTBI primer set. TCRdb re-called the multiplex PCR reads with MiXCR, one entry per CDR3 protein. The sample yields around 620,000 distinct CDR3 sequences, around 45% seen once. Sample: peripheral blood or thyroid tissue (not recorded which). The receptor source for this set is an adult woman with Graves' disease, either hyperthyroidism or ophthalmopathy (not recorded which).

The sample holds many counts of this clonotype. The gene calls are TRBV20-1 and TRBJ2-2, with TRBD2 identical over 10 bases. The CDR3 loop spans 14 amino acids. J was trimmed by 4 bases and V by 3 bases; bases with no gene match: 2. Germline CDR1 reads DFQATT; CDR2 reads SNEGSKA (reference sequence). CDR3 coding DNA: TGCAGTGCTAGGTGGACTAGCGGCACCGGGGAGCTGTTTTTT. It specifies CSARWTSGTGELFF.

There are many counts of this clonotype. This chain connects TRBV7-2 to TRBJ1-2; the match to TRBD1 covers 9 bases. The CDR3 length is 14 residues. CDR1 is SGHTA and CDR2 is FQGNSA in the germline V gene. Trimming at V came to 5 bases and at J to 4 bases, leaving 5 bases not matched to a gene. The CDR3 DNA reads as TGTGCCAGCAGCGAGGACAGGGGTCCCTATGGCTACACCTTC. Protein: CASSEDRGPYGYTF.

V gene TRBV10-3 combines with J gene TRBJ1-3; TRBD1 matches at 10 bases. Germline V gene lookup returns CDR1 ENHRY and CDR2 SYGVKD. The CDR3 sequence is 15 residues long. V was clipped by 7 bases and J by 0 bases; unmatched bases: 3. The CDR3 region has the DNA TGTGCCATCAAGGGACAGGGGAGCTCTGGAAACACCATATATTTT. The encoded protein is CAIKGQGSSGNTIYF.